This T cell receptor (beta chain) was observed in a study of blood T cell repertoires in COVID-19. In the study overall: Acute-phase and convalescent COVID-19 samples originated in the United States, Italy and Spain.

Germline V lookup: CDR1 MNHEY, CDR2 SVGAGI. The CDR3 has 15 residues. Losses at the gene ends were 10 bases for V and 4 bases for J; bases not matched to a gene: 14. Participants' reported clinical history set cohort assignment. Sequencing used immunoSEQ multiplex PCR; TCRdb keeps in-frame clones, though not all of them. The sample yields more than 300,000 clones, 85% to 95% seen once. Material for sequencing was PBMCs or T cells enriched from blood (not recorded which). This sequence joins TRBV6-5 and TRBJ2-5, with 8 bases that match TRBD1. This clonotype originated in a woman under 40 who had been exposed to COVID-19. The CDR3 loop reads CATVRQGAEGETQYF. CDR3 coding DNA: TGTGCCACCGTACGGCAGGGGGCTGAGGGAGAGACCCAGTACTTC.